The next 27 T cell receptor beta chains were all read from a single sample in a study of read filtering for tumor transcriptome and immune sequencing. This library used 300 to 450 ng RNA and molecular barcoded adaptors spanning alpha/delta and beta/gamma chains. MiXCR, run by TCRdb on the reads, gives a single entry per CDR3 protein. This table holds about 90,000 distinct CDR3 sequences, roughly 12% found once. The sample was a population of CD138-negative cells sorted from bone marrow. All receptors derive from a donor aged 40 or over with multiple myeloma.

This clonotype was counted many times. The chain carries TRBV6-5 and TRBJ2-1, with 7 bases lining up with TRBD2. CDR1 and CDR2 from the germline V gene are MNHEY and SVGAGI. V lost 4 bases to trimming and J lost 5 bases; unmatched junction nucleotides: 8. The CDR3 has 15 amino acids. CDR3: CASSFVPSGNNEQFF. DNA of the CDR3: TGTGCCAGCAGTTTCGTCCCTAGCGGAAACAATGAGCAGTTCTTC.

With regard to this clonotype: This CDR3 is missing its conserved last phenylalanine or tryptophan, likely due to a read error. The chain joins TRBV28 to TRBJ1-1, with D perhaps matching TRBD1 (5 bases). V lost 8 bases to trimming and J lost 5 bases, with 12 bases between them. The CDR3 covers 12 residues. Germline CDR1 reads MDHEN; CDR2 reads SYDVKM. The CDR3 DNA reads TGTGCCAGCGATGCTGGGGGTACTGAAGCTTTCTCT. Encoded protein: CASDAGGTEAFS.

This clonotype has ten or more counts. This chain connects TRBV2 to TRBJ2-2; D call uncertain. V lost 3 bases to trimming and J lost 4 bases, with 9 bases between them. The germline gives CDR1 SNHLY, CDR2 FYNNEI. CDR3 length equals 14 residues. The CDR3 DNA is TGTGCCAGCAGTGAGCAGACTTCCACCGGGGAGCTGTTTTTT. Amino acid sequence: CASSEQTSTGELFF.

This clonotype was seen repeatedly, ten times or more. The V call is TRBV11-3, the J call TRBJ1-1; no firm D call. Germline V gene lookup returns CDR1 SGHNT and CDR2 YENEEA. Trimming left V 1 base short and J 0 bases short, with 6 bases between. CDR3 length equals 14 residues. The CDR3 DNA follows: TGTGCCAGCAGCTTAGTGGGCGTGAACACTGAAGCTTTCTTT. Translating gives CASSLVGVNTEAFF.

This clonotype was picked up many times. The genes are TRBV24-1 and TRBJ2-5, with unresolved D. Trimming left V 5 bases short and J 2 bases short, with 8 bases between. This CDR3 has 13 amino acids. CDR1 KGHDR and CDR2 SFDVKD come from the germline V gene. CDR3 sequence (DNA): TGTGCCACCAGTGGACGGTCACAAGAGACCCAGTACTTC. Its protein product is CATSGRSQETQYF.

This clonotype was counted many times. The rearrangement links TRBV7-9 to TRBJ2-5; 9 bases are shared with TRBD1. Germline V CDR1 and CDR2: SEHNR, FQNEAQ (reference sequence). The junction had 4 bases not matched to a gene; V was cut back by 4 bases and J by 4 bases. The CDR3 totals 14 residues. CDR3 sequence: CASSYRGPGETQYF. The CDR3 nucleotides are TGTGCCAGCAGCTACAGGGGGCCGGGAGAGACCCAGTACTTC.

A word on this clonotype: Because the CDR3 is missing its conserved closing phenylalanine or tryptophan, this is likely a read error. The DNA is omitted, as the CDR3 cannot be located on it reliably, and the CDR3 follows TCRdb's listing. The chain combines TRBV9 with TRBJ2-1. The CDR3 is 15 amino acids in total, end residues counted. Germline V gene lookup returns CDR1 SGDLS and CDR2 YYNGEE. CDR3 sequence: CASSVGGNSYNEQIS.

This clonotype was counted ten times or more. This chain links TRBV6-5 with TRBJ2-7; D gene ambiguous. The CDR3 contains 14 residues. V lost 7 bases and J 2 bases, leaving 15 bases between the germline ends. The germline CDR1 and CDR2 sequences are MNHEY and SVGAGI. CDR3 nucleotide sequence: TGTGCCAGCAAAGCATTTGTGGCGGCCTACGAGCAGTACTTC. Its translation is CASKAFVAAYEQYF.

This clonotype came up many times. CDR3 protein: CSARDYSYEQYF. DNA of the CDR3: TGCAGTGCCCGGGACTACTCCTACGAGCAGTACTTC. The rearrangement links TRBV20-1 to TRBJ2-7; 7 bases fit TRBD2. The CDR3 consists of 12 residues. J lost 0 bases, V lost 6 bases, and 2 bases had no gene match. Germline V lookup: CDR1 DFQATT, CDR2 SNEGSKA (reference sequence).

In this sample, this clonotype turned up many times. V gene TRBV20-1 combines with J gene TRBJ2-4; D is possibly TRBD2 (6 bases). Germline V gene lookup returns CDR1 DFQATT and CDR2 SNEGSKA (reference sequence). The CDR3 contains 15 residues. Trimming pared 0 bases from V and 0 bases from J, leaving 9 bases between. In DNA form, the CDR3 reads TGCAGTGCTAGAGATGGAGGGCTAGCCAAAAACATTCAGTACTTC. Residues: CSARDGGLAKNIQYF.

This clonotype was recorded many times. The chain combines TRBV24-1 with TRBJ2-1, with 8 positions matching TRBD1. The V segment lost 4 bases and the J segment 8 bases; nucleotides outside the gene matches: 9. The CDR3 contains 15 residues. Germline-derived CDR1 and CDR2 are KGHDR and SFDVKD. CDR3 residues: CATSDRDRPHDEQFF. DNA for the CDR3: TGTGCCACCAGTGACAGGGACAGGCCGCACGATGAGCAGTTCTTC.

Concerning this clonotype: One junction end disagrees with the germline gene, perhaps due to a read error. The rearrangement joins TRBV27 to TRBJ1-1, with 7 bases fitting TRBD1. Germline CDR1 MNHEY, CDR2 SMNVEV (reference sequence). The CDR3 covers 14 residues. Here the CDR3 reads CASVPGGHNTEVFF. CDR3 in DNA: TGTGCCAGCGTGCCAGGGGGACACAACACAGAAGTTTTCTTT.

This clonotype was observed many times. The V gene is TRBV4-2, the J gene TRBJ2-5, with D perhaps TRBD2 (6 bases). The CDR3 covers 13 residues. V was trimmed by 10 bases and J by 13 bases, leaving 25 bases between them. CDR1 LGHNA and CDR2 YNFKEQ come from the germline V gene. The CDR3 DNA reads TGTGCCACCTCGGGTCGGAGGGAGACCCCTAGGTACTTC. The encoded protein is CATSGRRETPRYF.

This clonotype has ten or more counts. This chain joins TRBV4-1 and TRBJ1-2; D ambiguous. V gave up 4 bases and J gave up 3 bases, with 18 bases separating them. CDR1 is MGHRA and CDR2 is YSYEKL in the germline V gene. This CDR3 region has 16 residues. CDR3 in amino acids: CASSPAEAVDHYGYTF. In nucleotides, the CDR3 is TGCGCCAGCAGCCCTGCTGAGGCAGTTGATCACTATGGCTACACCTTC.

This clonotype was detected ten times or more. The chain couples TRBV5-1 to TRBJ1-1; D remains unclear. Germline V gene sequence: CDR1 SGHRS, CDR2 YFSETQ. The CDR3 contains 14 residues. The V end was cut by 2 bases, the J end by 0 bases, with 8 bases between. CDR3 amino acids: CASSFYGMNTEAFF. In nucleotides, the CDR3 is TGCGCCAGCAGCTTTTACGGAATGAACACTGAAGCTTTCTTT.

This clonotype was picked up many times. The V gene is TRBV7-6, the J gene TRBJ2-2; TRBD2 agrees at 8 bases. Trimming at V came to 1 base and at J to 6 bases, leaving 4 bases not matched to a gene. Germline-derived CDR1 and CDR2 are SGHVS and FNYEAQ. The CDR3 runs 15 residues. The CDR3 sequence: CASSLVSGIAGELFF. The DNA of the CDR3 is TGTGCCAGCAGCTTAGTTAGCGGGATCGCCGGGGAGCTGTTTTTT. The full variable domain, in which reference TRBV7-6 and TRBJ2-2 provide the parts outside the CDR3, is GAGVSQSPRYKVTKRGQDVALRCDPISGHVSLYWYRQALGQGPEFLTYFNYEAQQDKSGLPNDRFSAERPEGSISTLTIQRTEQRDSAMYRCASSLVSGIAGELFFGEGSRLTVL.

This clonotype occurred a few times. This may stem from a read error, because a much larger clone lies one nucleotide away. V is TRBV6-2 or TRBV6-3 and J is TRBJ2-1; perhaps D is TRBD1 or TRBD2 (5 bases each). This CDR3 contains 15 residues. CDR1 and CDR2 from the germline V gene are MNHEY and SVGEGT. CDR3: CASSYGGVPYNEQSF. The CDR3 bases are TGTGCCAGCAGTTACGGGGGAGTCCCCTACAATGAGCAGTCCTTC.

The table lists this clonotype with many counts. The chain recombines TRBV6-2 or TRBV6-3 with TRBJ2-2; D is uncertain. CDR1 and CDR2 (germline): MNHEY, SVGEGT. The CDR3 runs 13 residues. The V gene lost 7 bases and the J gene lost 2 bases, with 8 bases spanning the gap. The CDR3, as DNA: TGTGCCAGCACGTTTCCTAACACCGGGGAGCTGTTTTTT. This encodes CASTFPNTGELFF.

The V gene is TRBV29-1, the J gene TRBJ2-1; D remains unclear. The V and J ends lost 0 bases and 10 bases respectively, with 10 bases between them. This CDR3 comprises 12 residues. Germline V gene lookup returns CDR1 SQVTM and CDR2 ANQGSEA. This chain's CDR3 is CSVEDVDGEQFF. Written as DNA, the CDR3 is TGCAGCGTTGAAGACGTGGATGGCGAGCAGTTCTTC.

This chain uses TRBV6-1 with TRBJ1-4; D unclear. The CDR3 consists of 13 residues. In germline, CDR1 is MNHNS, CDR2 SASEGT. V was clipped by 2 bases and J by 6 bases, with 7 bases between them. The CDR3 region is CASSEPLDEKLFF. The CDR3 DNA follows: TGTGCCAGCAGTGAACCCTTGGATGAAAAACTGTTTTTT.

This clonotype was counted at least ten times. The chain links TRBV15 to TRBJ2-5; the D gene is possibly TRBD1 (6 bases). The V gene's germline CDR1 is LNHNV and CDR2 YYDKDF (reference sequence). Trimming left V 3 bases short and J 5 bases short, with 22 bases between. The CDR3 runs to 17 residues. The CDR3 DNA follows: TGTGCCACCAGCAGTGGTACCTTTGGGATTAGGGGGGAGACCCAGTACTTC. Amino acid sequence: CATSSGTFGIRGETQYF.

This clonotype was observed at least ten times. As DNA, the CDR3 is TGCAGCGTTGTCGGGCAGATGAACACTGAAGCTTTCTTT. Translated: CSVVGQMNTEAFF. The rearrangement uses TRBV29-1 and TRBJ1-1; D is unresolved. Per germline, CDR1 SQVTM and CDR2 ANQGSEA. V lost 4 bases, J lost 0 bases, and 9 bases lay in between. The CDR3 has 13 residues.

The chain uses TRBV7-9 and TRBJ2-5; D is uncertain. Trimming pared 5 bases from V and 7 bases from J, leaving 14 bases between. Germline lookup yields CDR1 SEHNR and CDR2 FQNEAQ (reference sequence). The CDR3 sequence is 13 residues long. The CDR3 sequence is CASSPQIHGTQYF. The CDR3 DNA reads TGTGCCAGCAGCCCACAGATACACGGGACCCAGTACTTC.

To note about this clonotype: At one end, the junction sequence differs from germline, possibly due to a read error. This chain joins TRBV19 and TRBJ2-4; TRBD2 matches at 9 bases. Germline values: CDR1 LNHDA, CDR2 SQIVND (reference sequence). The CDR3 has 15 residues. This CDR3 reads CASSPREGAKNIQHF. Written as DNA, the CDR3 is TGTGCCAGTAGTCCGCGGGAGGGGGCCAAAAACATTCAGCACTTC. Complete variable domain (other parts from reference TRBV19 and TRBJ2-4): DGGITQSPKYLFRKEGQNVTLSCEQNLNHDAMYWYRQDPGQGLRLIYYSQIVNDFQKGDIAEGYSVSREKKESFPLTVTSAQKNPTAFYLCASSPREGAKNIQHFGAGTRLSVL.

This clonotype was observed a handful of times. The chain uses TRBV9 and TRBJ1-5; D may be TRBD1 (6 bases). CDR1 and CDR2 (germline): SGDLS, YYNGEE. This CDR3 is 14 amino acids long. The V end lost 0 bases, the J end lost 7 bases, and 11 bases lay between the germline ends. The DNA for the CDR3 is TGTGCCAGCAGCGTAGAGGGGGGGGGGCAGCCCCAGCATTTT. Its protein is CASSVEGGGQPQHF.

The chain uses TRBV6-2 or TRBV6-3 and TRBJ2-7; 7 bases are shared with TRBD1. The V gene's germline CDR1 is MNHEY and CDR2 SVGEGT. CDR3 length: 13 residues. V lost 6 bases, J lost 5 bases, and 7 bases stayed unmatched. Here the CDR3 reads CASRTTGVHEQYF. The DNA of the CDR3 is TGTGCCAGCAGAACAACAGGGGTACACGAGCAGTACTTC.

There are a few counts of this clonotype. A far larger clone is one base from this, pointing to a likely read error. J is TRBJ2-7 and V is TRBV19; perhaps D is TRBD1 or TRBD2 (6 bases each). The CDR3 is 19 amino acids. V was shortened by 7 bases and J by 7 bases, with 35 bases between the two germline ends. From germline, CDR1 is LNHDA and CDR2 SQIVND (reference sequence). As DNA, the CDR3 is TGTGCCAGTACGTTGTTAGCCGGGAGAGGCCAGGGGATGTACAATGAGCAGTACTTC. The encoded protein is CASTLLAGRGQGMYNEQYF.